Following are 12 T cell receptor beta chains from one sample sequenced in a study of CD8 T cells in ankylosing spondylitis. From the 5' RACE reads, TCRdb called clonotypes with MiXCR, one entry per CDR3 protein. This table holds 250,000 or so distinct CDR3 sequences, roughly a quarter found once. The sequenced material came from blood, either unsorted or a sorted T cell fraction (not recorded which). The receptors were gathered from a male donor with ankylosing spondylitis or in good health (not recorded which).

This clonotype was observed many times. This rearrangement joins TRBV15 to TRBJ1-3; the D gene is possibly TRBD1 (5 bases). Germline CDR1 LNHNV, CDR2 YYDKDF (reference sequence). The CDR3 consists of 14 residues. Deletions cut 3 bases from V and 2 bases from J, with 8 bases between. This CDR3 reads CATSRGGAGNTIYF. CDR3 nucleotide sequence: TGTGCCACCAGCAGGGGAGGGGCTGGAAACACCATATATTTT.

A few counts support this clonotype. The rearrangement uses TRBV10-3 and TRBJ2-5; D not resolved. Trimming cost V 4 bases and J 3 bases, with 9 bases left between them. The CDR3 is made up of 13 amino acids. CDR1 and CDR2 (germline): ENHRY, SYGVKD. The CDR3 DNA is TGTGCCATCAGTGCGTCAGGAGAAGAGACCCAGTACTTC. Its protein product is CAISASGEETQYF.

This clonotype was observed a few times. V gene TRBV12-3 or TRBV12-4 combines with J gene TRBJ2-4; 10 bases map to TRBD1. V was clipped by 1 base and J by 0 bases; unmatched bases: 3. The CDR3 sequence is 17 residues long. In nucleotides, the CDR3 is TGTGCCAGCAGTTTAGGGGGGACAGGGGAAGCCAAAAACATTCAGTACTTC. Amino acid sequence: CASSLGGTGEAKNIQYF.

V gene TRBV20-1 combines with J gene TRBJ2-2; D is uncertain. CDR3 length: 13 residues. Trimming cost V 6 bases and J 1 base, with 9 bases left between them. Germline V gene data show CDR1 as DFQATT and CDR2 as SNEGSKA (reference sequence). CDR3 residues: CSASPGNTGELFF. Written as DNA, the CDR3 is TGCAGTGCCAGTCCGGGGAACACCGGGGAGCTGTTTTTT.

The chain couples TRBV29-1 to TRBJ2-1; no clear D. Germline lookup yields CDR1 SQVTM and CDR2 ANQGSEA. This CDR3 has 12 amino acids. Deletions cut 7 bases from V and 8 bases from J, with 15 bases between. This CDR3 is CSARKDLDEQFF. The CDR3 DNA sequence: TGCAGCGCTCGGAAGGACCTTGATGAGCAGTTCTTC.

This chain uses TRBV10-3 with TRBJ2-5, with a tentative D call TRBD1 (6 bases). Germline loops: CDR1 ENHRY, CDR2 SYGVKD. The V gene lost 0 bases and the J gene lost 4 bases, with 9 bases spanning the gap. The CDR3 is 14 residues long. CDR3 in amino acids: CAISESGAVETQYF. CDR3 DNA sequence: TGTGCCATCAGTGAGTCGGGGGCTGTAGAGACCCAGTACTTC.

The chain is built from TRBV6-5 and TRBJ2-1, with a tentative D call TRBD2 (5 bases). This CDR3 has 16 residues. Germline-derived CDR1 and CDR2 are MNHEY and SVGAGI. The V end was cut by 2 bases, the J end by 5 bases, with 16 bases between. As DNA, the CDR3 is TGTGCCAGCAGTTACATACAAGCGCGAGGGAACAATGAGCAGTTCTTC. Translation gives CASSYIQARGNNEQFF.

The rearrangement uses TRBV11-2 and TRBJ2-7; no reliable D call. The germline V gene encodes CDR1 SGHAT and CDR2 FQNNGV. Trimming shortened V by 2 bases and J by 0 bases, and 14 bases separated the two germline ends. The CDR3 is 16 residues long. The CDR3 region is CASSLFPMTRSYEQYF. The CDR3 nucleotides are TGTGCCAGCAGCTTATTCCCTATGACCCGCTCCTACGAGCAGTACTTC. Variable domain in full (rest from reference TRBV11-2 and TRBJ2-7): EAGVAQSPRYKIIEKRQSVAFWCNPISGHATLYWYQQILGQGPKLLIQFQNNGVVDDSQLPKDRFSAERLKGVDSTLKIQPAKLEDSAVYLCASSLFPMTRSYEQYFGPGTRLTVT.

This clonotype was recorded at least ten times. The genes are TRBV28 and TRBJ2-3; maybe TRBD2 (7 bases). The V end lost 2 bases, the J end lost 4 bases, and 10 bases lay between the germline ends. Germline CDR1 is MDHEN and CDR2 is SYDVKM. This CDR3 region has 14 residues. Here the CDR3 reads CASSLRGGPDTQYF. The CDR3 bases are TGTGCCAGCAGTTTAAGGGGGGGGCCAGATACGCAGTATTTT.

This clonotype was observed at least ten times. CDR3 protein: CASSQERSQETQYF. The CDR3 nucleotides read TGTGCCAGCAGCCAAGAGCGGTCTCAAGAGACCCAGTACTTC. The genes are TRBV4-2 and TRBJ2-5; no reliable D call. Germline V gene sequence: CDR1 LGHNA, CDR2 YNFKEQ. Trimming stripped 0 bases from V and 2 bases from J, with 7 bases between. The CDR3 covers 14 residues.

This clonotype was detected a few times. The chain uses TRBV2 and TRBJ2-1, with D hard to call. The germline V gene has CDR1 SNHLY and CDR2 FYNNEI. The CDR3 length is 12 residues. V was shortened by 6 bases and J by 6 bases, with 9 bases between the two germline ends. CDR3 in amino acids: CASRETFNEQFF. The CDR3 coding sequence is TGTGCCAGCAGGGAAACTTTCAATGAGCAGTTCTTC.

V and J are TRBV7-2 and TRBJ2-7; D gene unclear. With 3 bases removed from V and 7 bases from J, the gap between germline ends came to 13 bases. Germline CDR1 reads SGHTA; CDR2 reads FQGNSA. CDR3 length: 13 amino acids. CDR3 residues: CASSFGPAREQYF. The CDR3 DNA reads TGTGCCAGCAGCTTCGGCCCCGCCCGGGAGCAGTACTTC.